Listed here is a single TCR beta chain. Its antigen remains unknown. TCRdb processed the reads anew with MiXCR; each CDR3 protein has one entry. The data show approximately 470,000 distinct CDR3 sequences, more than 40% seen once. The record originates from a study of T cell repertoires in cytomegalovirus infection. At the level of the study: The authors relied on CMV epitopes, both recently identified HLA-C-restricted and well-studied HLA-B-restricted. CMV infection together with matching HLA type was indicated by public TCR beta signatures. Study results and limitations: The response measured ex vivo was dominated by TCR beta clonotypes (HLA-C-restricted and CMV-specific).

V lost 1 base, J lost 11 bases, and 11 bases lay in between. Germline lookup yields CDR1 LGHNA and CDR2 YNFKEQ. The CDR3 is 13 residues long. The genes are TRBV4-2 and TRBJ2-2; tentatively, D is TRBD2 (6 bases). Sequenced here: cultured PBMCs, sampled from culture after CMV antigen stimulation. This clonotype was sampled from a human donor in good health (CMV status not recorded). Some clones in this sample may be carry-over from other donors' samples. CDR3 sequence (DNA): TGTGCCAGCAGCCAAGCCGGGGGAGGCGAGCTGTTTTTT. It codes for CASSQAGGGELFF.